Detailed here is one T cell receptor (beta chain). The antigen is undetermined. This entry belongs to a study of graft-versus-host responses after intestinal transplantation. The study, taken as a whole, reports: High graft-versus-host to host-versus-graft clonal ratios were seen in allografts of patients with graft-donor T cell macrochimerism.

Sequencing was performed with immunoSEQ multiplex PCR; in TCRdb, only in-frame clones are kept and a portion is missing. The sample gives some 130,000 clones, 80% to 95% of which show up once; roughly 0.11% is in the top ten. The length of the CDR3 is 14 residues. J was trimmed by 1 base and V by 5 bases; bases with no gene match: 3. The germline gives CDR1 WSHSY, CDR2 SAAADI. The sequence was obtained from a human donor who received an intestinal transplant. The sequencing used unstimulated CD4+ T cells sorted from spleen or lymph node cells, collected before intestinal transplant. This chain joins TRBV10-2 and TRBJ1-1; 8 bases align to TRBD1. The CDR3 region is CASSRDRWNTEAFF. DNA of the CDR3: TGCGCCAGCAGTAGGGACAGGTGGAACACTGAAGCTTTCTTT.